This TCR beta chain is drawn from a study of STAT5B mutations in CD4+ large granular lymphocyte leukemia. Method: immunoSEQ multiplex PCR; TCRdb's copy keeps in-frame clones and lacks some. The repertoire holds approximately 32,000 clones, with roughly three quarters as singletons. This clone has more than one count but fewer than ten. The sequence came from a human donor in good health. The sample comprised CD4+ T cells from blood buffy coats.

The CDR3 DNA reads as TGTGCCAGCAGTTACAGGGGAGCGCAGACTGGGGCCAACGTCCTGACTTTC. It translates to CASSYRGAQTGANVLTF. V usage is TRBV2 and J usage is TRBJ2-6, with 7 bases matching TRBD1. Germline CDR1 SNHLY, CDR2 FYNNEI. The junction had 9 bases not matched to a gene; V was cut back by 5 bases and J by 2 bases. CDR3 size: 17 residues.